Following are 9 T cell receptor beta chains from one sample sequenced in a study of beta chain features in type 1 diabetes (dated by TCRdb to the late 2010s). These receptors have no known antigen. The library was obtained by the immunoSEQ multiplex PCR assay. The High Capacity cDNA Reverse Transcription Kit was used to reverse transcribe all of the isolated RNA, meaning that expressed TCRB transcripts were what got sequenced. Drawn from immuneACCESS, this table holds only the in-frame rearrangements with V and J called that TCRdb kept. Clones are partly lost; checked studies trace under half to an unresolved V gene and leave the rest unexplained. The sample includes approximately 600,000 clones, with around 12% observed a single time. Of the sample, about 0.11% falls within the top ten clones. On the study overall, not on this receptor specifically: A moderate but significant shortening of TCRB CDR3 length was observed in type 1 diabetes patients in all four CD4+ subsets.

Input material: naive CD4+ T cells from blood. The cell subset or site label of this sample denotes: true naive CD4+ T cells. These receptors originate from a man in his thirties or forties with type 1 diabetes.

This clone has just a few counts. This sequence joins TRBV5-1 and TRBJ2-1, with a weak D call TRBD1 (7 bases). Between the trimmed V and J ends, which lost 0 bases and 2 bases, there was a span of 12 bases. The CDR3 has 16 amino acids. Germline V gene data show CDR1 as SGHRS and CDR2 as YFSETQ. The CDR3 protein is CASSLDGGGPYNEQFF. CDR3 coding DNA: TGCGCCAGCAGCTTGGATGGAGGGGGCCCCTACAATGAGCAGTTCTTC.

The sample holds a few counts of this clone. V gene TRBV12-5 combines with J gene TRBJ2-7; possible D gene TRBD1, 6 bases. Per the germline V gene, CDR1 is LGHNT and CDR2 is FRNRAP. The CDR3 is made up of 10 amino acids. In DNA form, the CDR3 reads TGTTCACAGGGATTTTACGAGCAGTACTTC. It encodes CSQGFYEQYF.

Only a few counts were recorded for this clone. CDR3 bases: TGTGCCAGCGGACTAGAACCCGGTGGGACTGAAGCTTTCTTT. It is translated as CASGLEPGGTEAFF. The rearrangement links TRBV4-2 to TRBJ1-1; D is undetermined. Germline lookup yields CDR1 LGHNA and CDR2 YNFKEQ. The germline V and J ends were trimmed by 8 bases and 5 bases, with 18 bases remaining between them. The CDR3 totals 14 residues.

This clone was detected only a few times. The chain joins TRBV6-5 to TRBJ1-2, with D hard to call. The CDR3 runs to 14 residues. Trimming stripped 5 bases from V and 4 bases from J, with 14 bases between. CDR1 is MNHEY and CDR2 is SVGAGI in the germline V gene. The CDR3: CASSTRAVSYGYTF. In DNA, the CDR3 is TGTGCCAGCAGTACCCGGGCAGTGAGCTATGGCTACACCTTC.

This clone was recorded a few times. V and J are TRBV25-1 and TRBJ1-2; D is perhaps TRBD1 (6 bases). Germline loops: CDR1 MGHDK, CDR2 SYGVNS. The ends were cut back, 2 bases at V and 5 bases at J, with 12 bases in the middle. The CDR3 is made up of 14 amino acids. CDR3 residues: CASSERGGIYGYTF. As DNA, the CDR3 is TGTGCCAGCAGTGAAAGAGGGGGAATATATGGCTACACCTTC.

This chain connects TRBV9 to TRBJ1-2, with TRBD1 matching over 9 bases. Germline assignment: CDR1 SGDLS and CDR2 YYNGEE. The CDR3 runs to 14 residues. The J segment lost 8 bases and the V segment lost 4 bases, leaving 9 bases of the junction unmatched. The DNA of the CDR3 is TGTGCCAGCAGCACCACAGGGGGCAGGCAGGGCTACACCTTC. Amino acid sequence: CASSTTGGRQGYTF.

This clone was seen more than once but under ten times. This sequence joins TRBV14 and TRBJ2-6; D gene unclear. The CDR3 runs to 13 residues. Trimming cost V 7 bases and J 0 bases, with 4 bases left between them. Germline CDR1 reads SGHDN; CDR2 reads FVKESK. CDR3 sequence (DNA): TGTGCCAGCAAAAACTCTGGGGCCAACGTCCTGACTTTC. Protein sequence: CASKNSGANVLTF.

This chain links TRBV18 with TRBJ2-5, with no clear D. Germline V gene lookup returns CDR1 KGHSH and CDR2 LQKENI. Trimming shortened V by 3 bases and J by 2 bases, and 10 bases separated the two germline ends. The CDR3 sequence is 14 residues long. The CDR3 sequence: CASSPFPFQETQYF. The DNA for the CDR3 is TGTGCCAGCTCACCCTTTCCATTTCAAGAGACCCAGTACTTC.

V and J are TRBV30 and TRBJ1-4; D remains ambiguous. V lost 4 bases to trimming and J lost 5 bases, with 17 bases between them. Germline V gives CDR1 GTSNPN, CDR2 SVGIG (reference sequence). The CDR3 spans 15 residues. CDR3 DNA sequence: TGTGCCTGGACGTCCGGTAGCTTAGTGAATGAAAAACTGTTTTTT. It specifies CAWTSGSLVNEKLFF.